One sample yielded the 23 T cell receptor beta chains listed below, sequenced in a study of immune characterization of retroperitoneal liposarcoma. TCRdb reprocessed the PCR reads via MiXCR and lists one record per CDR3 protein. The sample holds some 1,800 distinct CDR3 sequences, approximately 46% seen once. The sequencing input was tumor tissue. These receptors were obtained from a female donor with retroperitoneal liposarcoma.

Relative to its sample, this clonotype is large. The chain recombines TRBV6-1 with TRBJ2-5; TRBD2 is a possible D gene (6 bases). The J call is uncertain, as TRBJ2-1 better fits the DNA end. The germline V gene encodes CDR1 MNHNS and CDR2 SASEGT. The CDR3 covers 15 residues. This CDR3 is CAILRNPGVVETQFF. The CDR3 bases are TGTGCGATCCTCCGGAACCCGGGGGTGGTGGAGACCCAGTTCTTC.

The chain uses TRBV7-3 and TRBJ2-1; TRBD2 might be the D (6 bases). Trimming took off 6 bases at V and 1 base at J, with 19 bases between the two ends. Germline V lookup: CDR1 SGHTA, CDR2 FQGTGA. This CDR3 contains 17 residues. The CDR3 bases are TGTGCCAGCAGTTTGCTAGTCGGGGGTTCGTCCTACAATGAGCAGTTCTTC. It codes for CASSLLVGGSSYNEQFF. Full variable domain (rest looked up from reference TRBV7-3 and TRBJ2-1): GAGVSQTPSNKVTEKGKYVELRCDPISGHTALYWYRQSLGQGPEFLIYFQGTGAADDSGLPNDRFFAVRPEGSVSTLKIQRTERGDSAVYLCASSLLVGGSSYNEQFFGPGTRLTVL.

As for this clonotype: The junction does not match germline at one end; this may be a read error. The chain combines TRBV6-9 with TRBJ2-5; D possibly corresponds to TRBD1 (6 bases). There are 14 residues in the CDR3. Germline V gene sequence: CDR1 MNHGY, CDR2 SVAAGI. CDR3 in amino acids: CASTSATGHPWGFF. The CDR3 DNA follows: TGTGCCAGCACCTCTGCGACAGGCCACCCCTGGGGGTTCTTC.

This clonotype was seen a handful of times. The chain has TRBV27 and TRBJ2-1, with TRBD1 matching 8 bases. In germline, CDR1 is MNHEY, CDR2 SMNVEV (reference sequence). The CDR3 is 15 residues long. Trimming took 6 bases from V and 7 from J; bases not matched to a gene: 11. The CDR3 region has the DNA TGTGCCAGCAGCCTCGGGACAGGCATATCGAATGAGCAGTTCTTC. It translates to CASSLGTGISNEQFF.

This clonotype is large (0.1 to 1%). This chain uses TRBV6-1 with TRBJ2-3; possibly TRBD1 or TRBD2 for D (6 bases each). The length of the CDR3 is 20 residues. The V end lost 5 bases, the J end lost 0 bases, and 27 bases lay between the germline ends. Germline CDR1 and CDR2: MNHNS and SASEGT. The chain's CDR3 is CASSFAAWVLGGLSTDTQYF. CDR3 bases: TGTGCCAGCAGTTTTGCAGCCTGGGTGTTAGGGGGACTGAGCACAGATACGCAGTATTTT.

Within the sample, this clonotype is large. The chain joins TRBV6-6 to TRBJ2-5, with D unresolved. CDR3 length: 13 residues. Germline V lookup: CDR1 MNHNY, CDR2 SVGAGI (reference sequence). V lost 0 bases to trimming and J lost 1 base, with 3 bases between them. CDR3: CASSYSAQETQYF. The CDR3 DNA reads as TGTGCCAGCAGTTACTCGGCCCAAGAGACCCAGTACTTC.

The table lists this clonotype with a few counts. The chain has TRBV6-1 and TRBJ2-1, with TRBD1 matching over 9 bases. The DNA end is more similar to TRBJ2-7, so the J call may be wrong. The CDR3 has 14 amino acids. Germline CDR1 and CDR2: MNHNS and SASEGT. The CDR3 sequence: CASREPGQGVEQYF. The CDR3 DNA reads TGTGCCAGCAGGGAACCGGGACAGGGAGTCGAGCAGTACTTC.

The J gene is TRBJ2-3, the V gene TRBV27, with 9 bases lining up with TRBD1. CDR1 and CDR2 from the germline V gene are MNHEY and SMNVEV (reference sequence). With 5 bases clipped from V and 15 bases from J, the junction kept 9 bases outside the gene matches. The CDR3 loop spans 12 amino acids. The CDR3 is CASSDPGQGEYF. The CDR3 coding sequence is TGTGCCAGCAGTGATCCGGGACAGGGAGAATATTTT.

This clonotype is deemed large. V usage is TRBV7-6 and J usage is TRBJ2-1, with D tentatively TRBD1 (6 bases). The J call may not be correct, given that the DNA end is closer to TRBJ2-7. Germline loops: CDR1 SGHVS, CDR2 FNYEAQ. This CDR3 is built from 14 residues. This CDR3 reads CASSLRGISYEQYF. DNA of the CDR3: TGTGCCAGCAGCTTAAGGGGGATTTCCTACGAGCAGTACTTC.

This clonotype was recorded once. The rearrangement joins TRBV27 to TRBJ2-1, with 10 bases matching TRBD2. The J call may be wrong; the DNA end is better matched by TRBJ2-5. The germline CDR1 and CDR2 sequences are MNHEY and SMNVEV (reference sequence). This CDR3 is built from 16 residues. As DNA, the CDR3 is TGTGCCAGCAGTTTATCCTATCGACTAGCGGGAGAGACCCAGTACTTC. Encoded protein: CASSLSYRLAGETQYF.

The rearrangement joins TRBV7-2 to TRBJ2-5; D is unclear. The CDR3 covers 12 residues. Germline loops: CDR1 SGHTA, CDR2 FQGNSA. The ends were cut back, 2 bases at V and 0 bases at J, with 1 base in the middle. The DNA of the CDR3 is TGTGCCAGCAGCTTAAACCAAGAGACCCAGTACTTC. Amino acid sequence: CASSLNQETQYF.

This clonotype is termed medium-sized. This chain uses TRBV11-3 with TRBJ2-3; 11 nucleotides line up with TRBD2. After removal of 5 bases from V and 4 bases from J, the junction contained 11 bases not matched to a gene. This CDR3 has 17 residues. Germline values: CDR1 SGHNT, CDR2 YENEEA. The CDR3, as DNA: TGTGCCAGCAGCACCAGCCGCCTAGCGGGAGGTGCAGATACGCAGTATTTT. Translation gives CASSTSRLAGGADTQYF.

The chain uses TRBV6-5 and TRBJ2-1, with 8 bases fitting TRBD1. Germline lookup yields CDR1 MNHEY and CDR2 SVGAGI. The V segment lost 4 bases and the J segment 4 bases; nucleotides outside the gene matches: 3. The CDR3 contains 14 residues. CDR3 nucleotide sequence: TGTGCCAGCAGTTTGGGGACAGGTTACAATGAGCAGTTCTTC. It is translated as CASSLGTGYNEQFF.

By proportion, this clonotype is large. In DNA, the CDR3 is TGTGCCAGCAGCCCCCCAGGGAACCTATACAATGAGCAGTACTTC. Translating gives CASSPPGNLYNEQYF. V usage is TRBV7-2 and J usage is TRBJ2-4; possible D gene TRBD1, 5 bases. The ends were cut back, 5 bases at V and 13 bases at J, with 24 bases in the middle. Per germline, CDR1 SGHTA and CDR2 FQGNSA. The length of the CDR3 is 15 residues.

V gene TRBV12-3 or TRBV12-4 combines with J gene TRBJ2-6; TRBD2 matches 10 bases. Trimming took 5 bases from V and 0 from J; bases not matched to a gene: 10. CDR3 length equals 19 residues. The CDR3 DNA sequence: TGTGCCAGCAGTCGCCGCGGACTAGCGGTTAGCTCTGGGGCCAACGTCCTGACTTTC. Its translation is CASSRRGLAVSSGANVLTF.

The rearrangement joins TRBV27 to TRBJ2-1; 11 bases match TRBD2. The germline V gene encodes CDR1 MNHEY and CDR2 SMNVEV (reference sequence). V trimming: 6 bases; J trimming: 10 bases; junction bases outside the gene matches: 11. This CDR3 has 15 amino acids. CDR3 sequence: CASRGRLAGNYEQFF. The CDR3 bases are TGTGCCAGCAGGGGTCGACTAGCGGGGAACTACGAGCAGTTCTTC.

The chain uses TRBV7-2 and TRBJ2-1, with 7 bases that match TRBD2. CDR1 and CDR2 from the germline V gene are SGHTA and FQGNSA. Trimming cost V 3 bases and J 9 bases; bases outside gene matches: 5. The CDR3 contains 13 residues. DNA for the CDR3: TGTGCCAGCAGCTTGGAACTAGCGTTTGAGCAGTTCTTC. This translates into CASSLELAFEQFF.

In this sample, this clonotype is large. The chain recombines TRBV7-9 with TRBJ2-1, with D perhaps TRBD1 (6 bases). The germline V and J ends were trimmed by 2 bases and 10 bases, with 15 bases remaining between them. Germline V lookup: CDR1 SEHNR, CDR2 FQNEAQ (reference sequence). The CDR3 runs to 14 residues. The CDR3 loop is CASSLRGISYEQFF. The DNA for the CDR3 is TGTGCCAGCAGCTTAAGGGGGATTTCCTACGAGCAGTTCTTC.

This clonotype was counted a few times. This CDR3 reads CASSEFGLEETQYF. The CDR3, as DNA: TGTGCCAGCAGTGAATTTGGACTGGAAGAGACCCAGTACTTC. The chain joins TRBV6-1 to TRBJ2-5; possibly TRBD2 for D (5 bases). Germline CDR1 MNHNS, CDR2 SASEGT. V gave up 2 bases and J gave up 3 bases, with 10 bases separating them. CDR3 size: 14 residues.

The V and J genes are TRBV6-1 and TRBJ2-1, with 10 bases lining up with TRBD2. The germline CDR1 and CDR2 sequences are MNHNS and SASEGT. Trimming at V came to 1 base and at J to 2 bases, leaving 14 bases not matched to a gene. CDR3 size: 20 residues. The CDR3 loop is CASSEVQSPSGGRTYNEQFF. The CDR3 DNA follows: TGTGCCAGCAGTGAAGTTCAAAGCCCTAGCGGGGGACGTACCTACAATGAGCAGTTCTTC.

This chain joins TRBV11-3 and TRBJ2-5; TRBD1 matches at 9 bases. Judging by the DNA end, TRBJ2-1 fits better; the J call may be wrong. This CDR3 has 16 amino acids. The germline gives CDR1 SGHNT, CDR2 YENEEA. The CDR3 reads CASSLDGGTGSNEQFF. CDR3 DNA: TGTGCCAGCAGCTTAGATGGGGGGACAGGGAGCAATGAGCAGTTCTTC.

The V gene is TRBV28, the J gene TRBJ2-5, with a tentative D call TRBD2 (5 bases). The end of the DNA fits TRBJ2-1 better, so the J call may be wrong. CDR1 and CDR2 from the germline V gene are MDHEN and SYDVKM. This CDR3 contains 10 residues. CDR3 region: CAIKRETQFF. CDR3 in DNA: TGTGCCATAAAAAGGGAGACCCAGTTCTTC.

By sample share, this clonotype is large. The chain joins TRBV7-2 to TRBJ2-1, with a tentative D call TRBD2 (6 bases). The better agreement between TRBJ2-5 and the DNA end casts doubt on the J call. Germline V CDR1 and CDR2: SGHTA, FQGNSA. The CDR3 is 14 amino acids. The CDR3: CASSLEDWRGTQYF. The CDR3 bases are TGTGCCAGCAGCTTAGAGGATTGGCGGGGGACCCAGTACTTC.